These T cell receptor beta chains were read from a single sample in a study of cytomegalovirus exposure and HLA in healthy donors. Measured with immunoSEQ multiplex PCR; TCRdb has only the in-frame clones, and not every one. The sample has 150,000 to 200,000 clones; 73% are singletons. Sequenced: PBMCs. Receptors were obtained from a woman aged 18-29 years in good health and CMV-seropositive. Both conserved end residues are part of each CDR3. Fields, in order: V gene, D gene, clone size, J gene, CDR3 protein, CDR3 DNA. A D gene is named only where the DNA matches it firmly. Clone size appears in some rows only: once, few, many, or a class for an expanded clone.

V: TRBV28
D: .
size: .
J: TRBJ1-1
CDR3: CASSLRQLNTEAFF
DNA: TGTGCCAGCAGTTTGCGACAGCTTAACACTGAAGCTTTCTTT

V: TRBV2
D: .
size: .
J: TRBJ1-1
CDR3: CASRVTENTEAFF
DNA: TGTGCCAGCAGAGTGACAGAGAACACTGAAGCTTTCTTT

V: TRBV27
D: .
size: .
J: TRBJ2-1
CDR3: CASSLFVSYNEQFF
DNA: TGTGCCAGCAGTTTATTTGTATCCTACAATGAGCAGTTCTTC

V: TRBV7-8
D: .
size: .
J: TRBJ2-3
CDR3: CASSLGGLNMDTQYF
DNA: TGTGCCAGCAGCTTAGGTGGCTTGAACATGGATACGCAGTATTTT

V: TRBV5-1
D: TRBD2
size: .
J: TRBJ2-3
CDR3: CASSPGGAGGSDTQYF
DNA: TGCGCCAGCAGCCCCGGGGGAGCGGGGGGGTCAGATACGCAGTATTTT

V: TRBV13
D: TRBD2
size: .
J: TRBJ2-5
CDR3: CASSSKTSGGLYQETQYF
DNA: TGTGCCAGCAGCTCCAAGACTAGCGGGGGGCTCTACCAAGAGACCCAGTACTTC

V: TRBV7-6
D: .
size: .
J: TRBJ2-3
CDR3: CASSLFGESSTDTQYF
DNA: TGTGCCAGCAGCTTATTCGGTGAATCTAGCACAGATACGCAGTATTTT

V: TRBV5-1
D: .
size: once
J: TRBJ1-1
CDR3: CASSLSPLNTEAFF
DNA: TGCGCCAGCAGCTTGTCCCCCTTGAACACTGAAGCTTTCTTT

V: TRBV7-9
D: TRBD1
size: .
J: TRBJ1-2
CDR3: CASSLAQGGVYGYTF
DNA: TGTGCCAGCAGCTTAGCACAGGGGGGGGTCTATGGCTACACCTTC

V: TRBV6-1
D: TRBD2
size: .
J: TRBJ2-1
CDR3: CASRTGTSHYNEQFF
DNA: TGTGCCAGCAGGACCGGGACTAGTCATTACAATGAGCAGTTCTTC

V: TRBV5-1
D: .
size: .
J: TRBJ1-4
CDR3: CASSKSSGRDEKLFF
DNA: TGCGCCAGCAGCAAATCGAGCGGACGGGATGAAAAACTGTTTTTT